These 30 T cell receptor beta chains came from one sample sequenced in a study of control samples from healthy donors and cancer patients. Libraries were prepared by immunoSEQ multiplex PCR; TCRdb keeps only in-frame clonotypes and omits some of them. The sample includes some 64,000 clones, 90% seen only once; the top ten take around 1.3%. Sequencing input: PBMCs. These receptors were obtained from a woman aged 50 to 65 with colorectal cancer.

The rearrangement links TRBV11-2 to TRBJ2-7; D might be TRBD2 (6 bases). CDR3 size: 15 residues. The V gene's germline CDR1 is SGHAT and CDR2 FQNNGV. Between the trimmed V and J ends, which lost 5 bases and 0 bases, there was a span of 14 bases. Here the CDR3 DNA reads TGTGCCAGCAGCCAGCCAGGCGGGGCCTCCTACGAGCAGTACTTC. This encodes CASSQPGGASYEQYF.

The chain uses TRBV10-3 and TRBJ1-2, with unresolved D. Germline CDR1 ENHRY, CDR2 SYGVKD. The CDR3 is 13 residues long. V was trimmed by 3 bases and J by 5 bases, leaving 10 bases between them. The CDR3 spells CAISETPGYGYTF. CDR3 bases: TGTGCCATCAGTGAAACACCAGGATATGGCTACACCTTC.

The V call is TRBV5-4, the J call TRBJ1-2, with D perhaps matching TRBD1 (5 bases). The CDR3 totals 11 residues. The germline V and J ends were trimmed by 3 bases and 6 bases, with 6 bases remaining between them. Germline V gene sequence: CDR1 SGHNT, CDR2 YYREEE (reference sequence). The CDR3 sequence is CASSSRDGYTF. CDR3 bases: TGTGCCAGCAGCTCCAGGGATGGCTACACCTTC.

The chain carries TRBV30 and TRBJ2-7; D is unresolved. The CDR3 runs to 13 residues. Germline V CDR1 and CDR2: GTSNPN, SVGIG (reference sequence). Deletions cut 8 bases from V and 2 bases from J, with 16 bases between. The CDR3 coding sequence is TGTGCCCGCCAATCTAAGCGAACCTACGAGCAGTACTTC. Amino acid sequence: CARQSKRTYEQYF.

The chain couples TRBV5-1 to TRBJ2-5, with 10 nucleotides matching TRBD2. V shed 4 bases, J shed 5 bases, and the junction held 11 bases outside the gene matches. The CDR3 totals 16 residues. CDR1 is SGHRS and CDR2 is YFSETQ in the germline V gene. CDR3 protein: CASSLRTSGVGETQYF. In DNA form, the CDR3 reads TGCGCCAGCAGCCTACGGACTAGCGGAGTGGGGGAGACCCAGTACTTC.

The chain uses TRBV6-5 and TRBJ2-3; 10 bases match TRBD1. Looked up from germline, CDR1 is MNHEY and CDR2 is SVGAGI. Trimming at V came to 6 bases and at J to 3 bases, leaving 6 bases not matched to a gene. The CDR3 covers 15 residues. Written as DNA, the CDR3 is TGTGCCAGCAGACCGGGACAGGGGAGAACAGATACGCAGTATTTT. Amino acids: CASRPGQGRTDTQYF.

Points on this clone: The junction departs from the called germline gene at one end, perhaps through a read error. J is TRBJ2-1 and V is TRBV30; TRBD2 matches at 9 bases. The CDR3 totals 18 residues. CDR1 and CDR2 (germline): GTSNPN, SVGIG (reference sequence). The CDR3 coding sequence is TGTGTCTGGAGTGTATATTTCGTTAGCGGGAGTTTCCACAATGAGCAGTTCTTC. Residues: CVWSVYFVSGSFHNEQFF.

The chain combines TRBV25-1 with TRBJ2-1; TRBD2 aligns across 7 bases. The CDR3 spans 16 residues. V shed 7 bases, J shed 4 bases, and the junction held 13 bases outside the gene matches. CDR1 and CDR2 (germline): MGHDK, SYGVNS. The CDR3 sequence is CASTSSGAGHYNEQFF. CDR3 DNA sequence: TGTGCCAGCACTTCTAGCGGAGCAGGGCATTACAATGAGCAGTTCTTC.

The chain combines TRBV19 with TRBJ2-3; D is uncertain. The V end was cut by 5 bases, the J end by 9 bases, with 15 bases between. CDR1 LNHDA and CDR2 SQIVND come from the germline V gene (reference sequence). The CDR3 consists of 13 residues. The CDR3 region is CASSAAPTPTQYF. The CDR3 DNA reads as TGTGCCAGTAGTGCGGCTCCGACCCCGACGCAGTATTTT.

J is TRBJ2-5 and V is TRBV5-8; 10 nucleotides agree with TRBD1. Trimming removed 9 bases from V and 4 bases from J; junction bases left unmatched: 9. Germline CDR1 SGHTS, CDR2 YDEGEE. The CDR3 is made up of 14 amino acids. CDR3 coding DNA: TGTGCCACAGCTGGCCGGGACAGGGGAGAGACCCAGTACTTC. Translated: CATAGRDRGETQYF.

V is TRBV7-8 and J is TRBJ1-2; D call uncertain. CDR1 is SGHVS and CDR2 is FQNEAQ in the germline V gene. This CDR3 is 16 amino acids long. Trimming removed 4 bases from V and 1 base from J, with 16 bases in between. CDR3 loop: CASSSYPPGYNYGYTF. In DNA, the CDR3 is TGTGCCAGCAGCTCCTATCCCCCGGGGTATAACTATGGCTACACCTTC. Based on the CDR3 plus reference TRBV7-8 and TRBJ1-2, the full variable domain is GAGVSQSPRYKVAKRGQDVALRCDPISGHVSLFWYQQALGQGPEFLTYFQNEAQLDKSGLPSDRFFAERPEGSVSTLKIQRTQQEDSAVYLCASSSYPPGYNYGYTFGSGTRLTVV.

The chain has TRBV7-8 and TRBJ2-3, with D uncertain. From germline, CDR1 is SGHVS and CDR2 FQNEAQ. V was cut by 1 base and J by 2 bases, with 4 bases left in between. CDR3 length: 13 residues. CDR3 bases: TGTGCCAGCAGCTTAGGGGTCACAGATACGCAGTATTTT. Protein: CASSLGVTDTQYF.

This sequence joins TRBV3-1 (or the pseudogene TRBV3-2) and TRBJ1-2; D is ambiguous. Looked up from germline, CDR1 is LGHDT and CDR2 is YNNKEL (reference sequence). The CDR3 has 14 amino acids. Trimming pared 0 bases from V and 2 bases from J, leaving 7 bases between. The CDR3 coding sequence is TGTGCCAGCAGCCAAGAACCCAGGAACTATGGCTACACCTTC. It codes for CASSQEPRNYGYTF.

In its sample, this clone was seen once. At one boundary the junction diverges from the germline segment, which might be a read error. The J gene is TRBJ2-1, the V gene TRBV7-7, with TRBD2 identical over 8 bases. Germline lookup yields CDR1 SSHAT and CDR2 FNYEAQ (reference sequence). This CDR3 comprises 16 residues. CDR3 loop: CASSPNPGLGGNEQFF. CDR3 DNA sequence: TGTGCTAGCAGCCCAAACCCGGGACTAGGGGGCAATGAGCAGTTCTTC.

The genes are TRBV7-9 and TRBJ1-5; D is unresolved. Germline assignment: CDR1 SEHNR and CDR2 FQNEAQ (reference sequence). This CDR3 has 14 amino acids. V was cut by 6 bases and J by 3 bases, with 12 bases left in between. In nucleotides, the CDR3 is TGTGCCAGCAGTCCCCTCGCTAACAATCAGCCCCAGCATTTT. This codes for CASSPLANNQPQHF.

The chain has TRBV29-1 and TRBJ1-3; tentatively, D is TRBD1 (6 bases). Germline V gene sequence: CDR1 SQVTM, CDR2 ANQGSEA. CDR3 length equals 12 residues. With 4 bases removed from V and 3 bases from J, the gap between germline ends came to 7 bases. The CDR3: CSVGQDGNTIYF. The CDR3 nucleotides are TGCAGCGTTGGACAGGATGGAAACACCATATATTTT.

The chain couples TRBV30 to TRBJ2-2, with D hard to call. CDR3 length: 14 amino acids. The germline V gene has CDR1 GTSNPN and CDR2 SVGIG (reference sequence). The ends were cut back, 0 bases at V and 1 base at J, with 6 bases in the middle. CDR3 coding DNA: TGTGCCTGGAGTGTTCAGGTGAACACCGGGGAGCTGTTTTTT. Residues: CAWSVQVNTGELFF.

This rearrangement joins TRBV7-8 to TRBJ1-4; D gene unclear. The CDR3 has 14 residues. V was trimmed by 5 bases and J by 7 bases, leaving 14 bases between them. Germline V CDR1 and CDR2: SGHVS, FQNEAQ. The CDR3 sequence is CASSREGQGEKLFF. The CDR3 DNA follows: TGTGCCAGCAGCCGAGAGGGCCAAGGTGAAAAACTGTTTTTT.

The chain employs TRBV30 and TRBJ2-7; 8 bases match TRBD1. The J segment lost 2 bases and the V segment lost 7 bases, leaving 4 bases of the junction unmatched. The CDR3 is 12 amino acids. The germline CDR1 and CDR2 sequences are GTSNPN and SVGIG (reference sequence). This CDR3 reads CASGQAAYEQYF. CDR3 sequence (DNA): TGTGCCTCGGGACAGGCAGCCTACGAGCAGTACTTC.

This sequence joins TRBV19 and TRBJ1-3; no definite D call. CDR1 LNHDA and CDR2 SQIVND come from the germline V gene (reference sequence). This CDR3 has 11 residues. V was clipped by 7 bases and J by 7 bases, with 8 bases between them. The CDR3 spells CASTQGNTIYF. CDR3 coding DNA: TGTGCCAGTACACAAGGCAACACCATATATTTT.

The chain uses TRBV19 and TRBJ1-2, with a weak D call TRBD1 (5 bases). Trimming stripped 3 bases from V and 4 bases from J, with 18 bases between. This CDR3 spans 16 amino acids. CDR1 LNHDA and CDR2 SQIVND come from the germline V gene (reference sequence). CDR3 loop: CASSIQGRPRGYGYTF. The CDR3 nucleotides read TGTGCCAGTAGTATTCAGGGCAGACCTCGGGGCTATGGCTACACCTTC.

This chain joins TRBV7-3 and TRBJ2-7; TRBD2 matches 8 bases. Germline assignment: CDR1 SGHTA and CDR2 FQGTGA. Trimming removed 4 bases from V and 7 bases from J; junction bases left unmatched: 9. This CDR3 spans 14 amino acids. The CDR3 bases are TGTGCCAGCAGCTACAGCGGGAGAGGGGGTGAGCAGTACTTC. Translation: CASSYSGRGGEQYF.

This clone has more than one count but fewer than ten. The chain couples TRBV5-1 to TRBJ1-5, with TRBD1 matching over 11 bases. Losses at the gene ends were 4 bases for V and 5 bases for J; bases not matched to a gene: 2. The CDR3 has 14 residues. CDR1 and CDR2 from the germline V gene are SGHRS and YFSETQ. CDR3 sequence (DNA): TGCGCCAGCAGCCCGGGACAGGGGGATCAGCCCCAGCATTTT. Amino acid sequence: CASSPGQGDQPQHF.

V usage is TRBV5-1 and J usage is TRBJ1-1; 10 nucleotides match TRBD1. Germline CDR1 reads SGHRS; CDR2 reads YFSETQ. V lost 3 bases and J lost 3; bases outside the gene matches: 8. This CDR3 contains 16 residues. CDR3 sequence: CASSWGQGTIDTEAFF. The CDR3 DNA reads as TGCGCCAGCAGCTGGGGACAGGGGACGATTGACACTGAAGCTTTCTTT.

This rearrangement joins TRBV2 to TRBJ1-3; 8 bases are a match to TRBD1. After removal of 6 bases from V and 0 bases from J, the junction contained 13 bases not matched to a gene. Germline V CDR1 and CDR2: SNHLY, FYNNEI. This CDR3 contains 18 residues. CDR3 sequence (DNA): TGTGCCAGCAGCGGATGGGGACAGGCAGTCAGCTCTGGAAACACCATATATTTT. It specifies CASSGWGQAVSSGNTIYF.

CDR3 DNA: TGTGCCAGCAGTTTACCGCTTAGCGGAACCTACGAGCAGTACTTC. Protein product: CASSLPLSGTYEQYF. V gene TRBV28 combines with J gene TRBJ2-7; weak D call: TRBD2 (6 bases). Trimming left V 2 bases short and J 2 bases short, with 13 bases between. Germline loops: CDR1 MDHEN, CDR2 SYDVKM. The CDR3 extends over 15 amino acids.

V is TRBV5-1 and J is TRBJ2-1; 14 nucleotides agree with TRBD2. Germline V gene data show CDR1 as SGHRS and CDR2 as YFSETQ. V was clipped by 4 bases and J by 5 bases; unmatched bases: 2. This CDR3 has 15 amino acids. CDR3 sequence: CASSLGLAGDNEQFF. DNA of the CDR3: TGCGCCAGCAGCCTGGGACTAGCGGGAGACAATGAGCAGTTCTTC.

The chain carries TRBV2 and TRBJ2-3, with TRBD2 identical over 10 bases. CDR1 SNHLY and CDR2 FYNNEI come from the germline V gene. The V and J ends lost 6 bases and 2 bases, in that order; junction bases with no gene match: 2. This CDR3 spans 14 amino acids. CDR3: CASRGLANTDTQYF. The CDR3 DNA reads TGTGCCAGCAGGGGACTAGCGAACACAGATACGCAGTATTTT.

V usage is TRBV30 and J usage is TRBJ2-1; D possibly matches TRBD1 or TRBD2 (5 bases each). The CDR3 covers 13 residues. Germline V CDR1 and CDR2: GTSNPN, SVGIG (reference sequence). The ends were cut back, 6 bases at V and 8 bases at J, with 17 bases in the middle. The CDR3 bases are TGTGCCTGCCGGGTTGGGGCGGGCGATGAGCAGTTCTTC. Amino acid sequence: CACRVGAGDEQFF.

The CDR3 sequence: CASRPSGGLAGYEQYF. CDR3 DNA: TGTGCCAGCAGGCCCAGCGGGGGACTAGCGGGCTACGAGCAGTACTTC. J is TRBJ2-7 and V is TRBV7-2; the match to TRBD2 covers 12 bases. The CDR3 covers 16 residues. The junction had 9 bases not matched to a gene; V was cut back by 6 bases and J by 3 bases. Germline CDR1 is SGHTA and CDR2 is FQGNSA.